The clone carrying this T cell receptor (beta chain) appeared many times. CDR1 is SGHTA, CDR2 FQGTGA, per germline. The V gene lost 3 bases and the J gene lost 0 bases, with 9 bases spanning the gap. The CDR3 length is 15 residues. Noted time point: newly diagnosed GD, antithyroid drugs for less than 3 months. The TCR library was made from RNA extracted from PBMCs. These data belong to a study of regulatory T cells in long-lasting Graves disease. iRepertoire HTBI primers and Arm-PCR of CDR3 regions built TCR beta libraries. TCRdb reprocessed the multiplex PCR reads via MiXCR and lists one record per CDR3 protein. The sample records a few hundred thousand distinct CDR3 sequences, around 11% being singletons. The same data also went into a second study, on T cells in Graves' hyperthyroidism and ophthalmopathy. That source adds: Uncontrolled infection, other autoimmune disease, pregnancy or lactation barred patients from enrollment. The TCR CDR3 first-round RT-PCR relied on the HTBI primer set.

The chain links TRBV7-3 to TRBJ2-1, with a weak D call TRBD2 (6 bases). The sequence was obtained from a woman younger than 30 with Graves disease. The sample here was peripheral blood mononuclear cells (PBMCs), taken at new diagnosis, from a patient treated with antithyroid drugs. Written as DNA, the CDR3 is TGTGCCAGCAGCTTGGGACTGAGCTCCTACAATGAGCAGTTCTTC. Its translation: CASSLGLSSYNEQFF.